This TCR beta chain appears in the sequencing data of a study of blood T cell repertoires in COVID-19. Study summary: The analysed material was cDNA or gDNA that came from T cells, B-cell-depleted T cells, or PBMCs.

The germline V gene encodes CDR1 LNHDA and CDR2 SQIVND (reference sequence). The germline V and J ends were trimmed by 8 bases and 7 bases, with 15 bases remaining between them. The CDR3 totals 13 residues. TCRdb keeps only in-frame clones here, not all; method: immunoSEQ multiplex PCR. The sample carries roughly 380,000 clones, around 84% recorded once. The sequence was collected from a human donor with acute or convalescent COVID-19. The donor label of this sample is uncertain. Sequenced input: peripheral blood. The rearrangement joins TRBV19 to TRBJ1-5; TRBD1 might be the D (6 bases). In DNA form, the CDR3 reads TGTGCCAGTGCCACCAACAGGGTACAGCCCCAGCATTTT. As protein: CASATNRVQPQHF. Supplemented by reference TRBV19 and TRBJ1-5, the full variable domain reads DGGITQSPKYLFRKEGQNVTLSCEQNLNHDAMYWYRQDPGQGLRLIYYSQIVNDFQKGDIAEGYSVSREKKESFPLTVTSAQKNPTAFYLCASATNRVQPQHFGDGTRLSIL.